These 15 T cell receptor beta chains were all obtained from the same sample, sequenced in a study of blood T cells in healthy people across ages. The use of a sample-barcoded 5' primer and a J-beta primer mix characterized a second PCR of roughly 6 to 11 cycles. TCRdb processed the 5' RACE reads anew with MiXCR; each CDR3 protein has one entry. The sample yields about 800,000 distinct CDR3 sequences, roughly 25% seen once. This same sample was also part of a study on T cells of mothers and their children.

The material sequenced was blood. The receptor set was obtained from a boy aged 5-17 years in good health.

CDR3 protein: CASSYSIVAAAAYGYTF. The DNA for the CDR3 is TGTGCCAGCAGTTACTCGATTGTCGCAGCGGCCGCCTATGGCTACACCTTC. The V gene is TRBV6-2 or TRBV6-3, the J gene TRBJ1-2; D not certain. CDR3 length: 17 amino acids. V was shortened by 0 bases and J by 4 bases, with 18 bases between the two germline ends. Germline CDR1 is MNHEY and CDR2 is SVGEGT.

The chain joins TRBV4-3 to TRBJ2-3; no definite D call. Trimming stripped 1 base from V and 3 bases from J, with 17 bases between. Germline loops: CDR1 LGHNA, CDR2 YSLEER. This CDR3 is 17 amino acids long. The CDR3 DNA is TGCGCCAGCAGCCAAGCCCTAGGGTTCCCCGTAACAGATACGCAGTATTTT. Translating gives CASSQALGFPVTDTQYF.

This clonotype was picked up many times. The CDR3 DNA is TGTGCCAGCAGCTCCCGGACAGGGGACGAAAAACTGTTTTTT. This gives the protein CASSSRTGDEKLFF. The rearrangement uses TRBV7-2 and TRBJ1-4, with TRBD1 identical over 9 bases. This CDR3 region has 14 residues. The V segment lost 4 bases and the J segment 8 bases; nucleotides outside the gene matches: 5. Germline V CDR1 and CDR2: SGHTA, FQGNSA.

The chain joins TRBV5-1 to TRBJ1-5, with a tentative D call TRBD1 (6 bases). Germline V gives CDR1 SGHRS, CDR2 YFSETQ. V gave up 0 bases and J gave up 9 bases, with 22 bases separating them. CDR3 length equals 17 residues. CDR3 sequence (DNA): TGCGCCAGCAGCTTGGCCCAGGGGCCCTGGGTTCTACGGCCCCAGCATTTT. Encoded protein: CASSLAQGPWVLRPQHF.

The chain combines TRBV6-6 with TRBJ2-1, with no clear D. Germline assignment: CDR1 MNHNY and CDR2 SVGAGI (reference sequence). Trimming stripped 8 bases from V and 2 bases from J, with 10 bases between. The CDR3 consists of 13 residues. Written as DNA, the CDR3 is TGTGCCAGCCGGCCAACCACCTACAATGAGCAGTTCTTC. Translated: CASRPTTYNEQFF.

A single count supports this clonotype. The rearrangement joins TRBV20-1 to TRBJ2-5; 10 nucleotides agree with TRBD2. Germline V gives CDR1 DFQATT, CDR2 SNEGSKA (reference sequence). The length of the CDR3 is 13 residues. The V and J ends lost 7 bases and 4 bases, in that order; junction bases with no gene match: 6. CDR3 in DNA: TGCAGTGTTATAGCGGGGGGTGGAGAGACCCAGTACTTC. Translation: CSVIAGGGETQYF.

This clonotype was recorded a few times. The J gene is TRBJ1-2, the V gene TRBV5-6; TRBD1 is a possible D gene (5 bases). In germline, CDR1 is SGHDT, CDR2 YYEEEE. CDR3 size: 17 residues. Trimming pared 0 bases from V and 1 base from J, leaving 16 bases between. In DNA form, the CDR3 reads TGTGCCAGCAGCTTGGTTAGGGACGGATTCCTTAACTATGGCTACACCTTC. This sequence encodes CASSLVRDGFLNYGYTF.

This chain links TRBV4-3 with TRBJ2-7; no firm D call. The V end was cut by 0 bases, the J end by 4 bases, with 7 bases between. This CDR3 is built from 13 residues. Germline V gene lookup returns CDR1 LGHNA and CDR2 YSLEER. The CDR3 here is CASSQDNSYEQYF. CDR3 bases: TGCGCCAGCAGCCAAGACAACAGTTACGAGCAGTACTTC.

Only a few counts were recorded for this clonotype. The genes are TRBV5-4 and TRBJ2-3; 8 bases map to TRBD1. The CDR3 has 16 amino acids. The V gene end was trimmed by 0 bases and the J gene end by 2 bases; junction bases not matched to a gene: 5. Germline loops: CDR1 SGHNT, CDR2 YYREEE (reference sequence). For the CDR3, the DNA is TGTGCCAGCAGCTTGGGGACAGGGAACCCCACAGATACGCAGTATTTT. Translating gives CASSLGTGNPTDTQYF.

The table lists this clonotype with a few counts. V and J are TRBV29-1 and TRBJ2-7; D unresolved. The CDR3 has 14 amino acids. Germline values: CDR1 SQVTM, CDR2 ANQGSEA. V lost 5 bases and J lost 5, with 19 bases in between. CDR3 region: CSVQGSSGTDEQYF. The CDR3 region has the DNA TGCAGCGTTCAAGGCTCGTCGGGTACCGACGAGCAGTACTTC.

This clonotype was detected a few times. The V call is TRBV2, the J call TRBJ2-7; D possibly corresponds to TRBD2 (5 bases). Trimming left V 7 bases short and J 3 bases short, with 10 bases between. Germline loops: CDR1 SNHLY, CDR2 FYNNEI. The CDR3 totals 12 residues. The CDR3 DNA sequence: TGTGCCAGCATCGGGGTGAACTACGAGCAGTACTTC. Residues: CASIGVNYEQYF.

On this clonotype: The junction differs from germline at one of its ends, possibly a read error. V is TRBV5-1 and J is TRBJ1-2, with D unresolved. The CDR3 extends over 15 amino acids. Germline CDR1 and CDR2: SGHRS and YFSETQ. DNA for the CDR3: TGCGCCAGCAGATTGGAGCCGAATTCTAACTATGGCTACACCTTC. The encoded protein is CASRLEPNSNYGYTF.

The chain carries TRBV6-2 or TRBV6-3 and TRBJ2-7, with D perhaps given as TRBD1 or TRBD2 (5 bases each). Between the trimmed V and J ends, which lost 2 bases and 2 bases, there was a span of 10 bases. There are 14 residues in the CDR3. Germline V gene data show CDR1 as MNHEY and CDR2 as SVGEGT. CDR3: CASSYERGTYEQYF. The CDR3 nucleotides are TGTGCCAGCAGTTACGAGAGGGGAACCTACGAGCAGTACTTC.

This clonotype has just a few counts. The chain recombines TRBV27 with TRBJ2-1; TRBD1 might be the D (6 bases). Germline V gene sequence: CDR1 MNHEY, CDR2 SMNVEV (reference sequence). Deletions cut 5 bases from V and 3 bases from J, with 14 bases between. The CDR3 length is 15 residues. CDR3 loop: CASSHRVGGYNEQFF. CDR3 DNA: TGTGCCAGCAGTCACAGGGTCGGAGGCTACAATGAGCAGTTCTTC.

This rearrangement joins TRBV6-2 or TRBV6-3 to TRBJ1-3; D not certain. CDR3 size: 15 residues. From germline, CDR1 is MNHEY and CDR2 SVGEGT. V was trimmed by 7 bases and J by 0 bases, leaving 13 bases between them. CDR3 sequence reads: CASIRDHSSGNTIYF. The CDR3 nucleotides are TGTGCCAGCATCCGAGACCACAGCTCTGGAAACACCATATATTTT.